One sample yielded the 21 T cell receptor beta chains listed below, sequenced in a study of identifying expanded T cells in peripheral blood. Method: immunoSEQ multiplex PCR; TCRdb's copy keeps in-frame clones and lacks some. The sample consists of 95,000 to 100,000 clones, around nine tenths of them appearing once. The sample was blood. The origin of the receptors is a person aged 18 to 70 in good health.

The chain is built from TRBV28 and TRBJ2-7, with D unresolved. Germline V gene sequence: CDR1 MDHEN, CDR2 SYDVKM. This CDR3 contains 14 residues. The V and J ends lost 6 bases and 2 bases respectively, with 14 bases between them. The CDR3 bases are TGTGCCAGCAGCGAGCACAGCATACCCTACGAGCAGTACTTC. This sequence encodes CASSEHSIPYEQYF.

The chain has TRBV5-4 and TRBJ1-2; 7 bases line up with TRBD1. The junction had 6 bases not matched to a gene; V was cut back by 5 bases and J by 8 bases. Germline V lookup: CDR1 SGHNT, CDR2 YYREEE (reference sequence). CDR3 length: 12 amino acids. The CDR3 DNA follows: TGTGCCAGCAGGCCTAGACAGGGAGGCTACACCTTC. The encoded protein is CASRPRQGGYTF. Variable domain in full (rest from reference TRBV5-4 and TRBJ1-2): ETGVTQSPTHLIKTRGQQVTLRCSSQSGHNTVSWYQQALGQGPQFIFQYYREEENGRGNFPPRFSGLQFPNYSSELNVNALELDDSALYLCASRPRQGGYTFGSGTRLTVV.

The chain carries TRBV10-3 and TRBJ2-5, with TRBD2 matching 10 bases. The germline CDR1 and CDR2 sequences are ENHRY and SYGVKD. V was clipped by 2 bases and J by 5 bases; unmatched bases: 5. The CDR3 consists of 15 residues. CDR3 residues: CAISEPGLASETQYF. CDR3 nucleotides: TGTGCCATCAGTGAGCCGGGACTAGCGTCGGAGACCCAGTACTTC.

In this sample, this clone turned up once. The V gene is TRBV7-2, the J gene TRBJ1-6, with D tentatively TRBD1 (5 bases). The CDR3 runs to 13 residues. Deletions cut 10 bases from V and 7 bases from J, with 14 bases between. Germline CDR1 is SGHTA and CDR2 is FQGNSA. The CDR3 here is CATRPGTNSPLHF. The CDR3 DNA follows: TGTGCCACCCGGCCAGGGACCAATTCACCCCTCCACTTT.

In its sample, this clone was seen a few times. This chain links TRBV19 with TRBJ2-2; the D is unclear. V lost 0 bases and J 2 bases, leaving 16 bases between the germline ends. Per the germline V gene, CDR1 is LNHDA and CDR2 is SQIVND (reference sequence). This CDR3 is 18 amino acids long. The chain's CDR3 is CASSIDHGNRLNTGELFF. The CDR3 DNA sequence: TGTGCCAGTAGTATAGATCACGGCAACCGACTCAACACCGGGGAGCTGTTTTTT.

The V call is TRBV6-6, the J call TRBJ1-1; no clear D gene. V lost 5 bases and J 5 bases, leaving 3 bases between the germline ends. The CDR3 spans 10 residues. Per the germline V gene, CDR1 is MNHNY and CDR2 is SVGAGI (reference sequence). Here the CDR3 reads CASSGTEAFF. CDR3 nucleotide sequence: TGTGCCAGCAGTGGAACTGAAGCTTTCTTT.

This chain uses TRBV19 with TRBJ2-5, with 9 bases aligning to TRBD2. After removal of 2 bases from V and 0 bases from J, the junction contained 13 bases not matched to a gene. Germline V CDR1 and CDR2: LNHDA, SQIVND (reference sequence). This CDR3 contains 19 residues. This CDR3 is CASSISPRQRGAYQETQYF. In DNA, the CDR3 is TGTGCCAGTAGTATATCCCCCCGGCAGCGGGGGGCCTACCAAGAGACCCAGTACTTC.

The CDR3 here is CASSPQGLAGAKYNEQFF. CDR3 coding DNA: TGCGCCAGCAGCCCCCAGGGACTAGCGGGGGCCAAGTACAATGAGCAGTTCTTC. V gene TRBV4-3 combines with J gene TRBJ2-1; TRBD2 aligns across 14 bases. The J segment lost 4 bases and the V segment lost 4 bases, leaving 9 bases of the junction unmatched. Per the germline V gene, CDR1 is LGHNA and CDR2 is YSLEER. The CDR3 sequence is 18 residues long.

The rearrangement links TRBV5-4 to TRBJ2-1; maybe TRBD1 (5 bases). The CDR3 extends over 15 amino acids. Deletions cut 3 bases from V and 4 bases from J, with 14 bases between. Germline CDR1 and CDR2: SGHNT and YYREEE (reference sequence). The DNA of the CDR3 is TGTGCCAGCAGCTCCCCAGGGAATGTATACAATGAGCAGTTCTTC. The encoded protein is CASSSPGNVYNEQFF.

CDR3 amino acids: CASSSPLTVRRWYF. The DNA of the CDR3 is TGTGCCAGCAGCTCCCCTTTAACTGTTCGTCGGTGGTATTTT. This chain links TRBV7-2 with TRBJ2-3; D not resolved. The V gene lost 4 bases and the J gene lost 14 bases, with 22 bases spanning the gap. This CDR3 contains 14 residues. Germline CDR1 and CDR2: SGHTA and FQGNSA.

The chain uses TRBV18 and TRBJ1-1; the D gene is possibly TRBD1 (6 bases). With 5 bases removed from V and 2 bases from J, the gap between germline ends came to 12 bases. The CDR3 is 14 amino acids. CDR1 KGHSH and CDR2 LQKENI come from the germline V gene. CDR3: CASSIQGLNTEAFF. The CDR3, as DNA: TGTGCCAGCTCAATACAGGGTCTTAACACTGAAGCTTTCTTT.

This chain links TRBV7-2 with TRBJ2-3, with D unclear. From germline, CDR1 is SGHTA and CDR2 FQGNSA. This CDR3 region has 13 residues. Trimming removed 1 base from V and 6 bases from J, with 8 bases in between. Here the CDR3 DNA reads TGTGCCAGCAGCTTAGTGCACGCCGATACGCAGTATTTT. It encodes CASSLVHADTQYF.

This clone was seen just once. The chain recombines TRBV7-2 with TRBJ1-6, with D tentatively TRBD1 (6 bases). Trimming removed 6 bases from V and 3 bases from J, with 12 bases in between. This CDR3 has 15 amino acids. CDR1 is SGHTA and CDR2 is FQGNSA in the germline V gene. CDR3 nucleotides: TGTGCCAGCAGGGAGGGGGGCGGCTATAATTCACCCCTCCACTTT. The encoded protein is CASREGGGYNSPLHF.

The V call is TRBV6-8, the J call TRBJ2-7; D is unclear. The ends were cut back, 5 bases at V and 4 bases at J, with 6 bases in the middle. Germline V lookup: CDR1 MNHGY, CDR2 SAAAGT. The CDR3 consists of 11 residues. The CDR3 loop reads CASSKPYEQYF. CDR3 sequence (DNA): TGTGCCAGCAGTAAGCCTTACGAGCAGTACTTC.

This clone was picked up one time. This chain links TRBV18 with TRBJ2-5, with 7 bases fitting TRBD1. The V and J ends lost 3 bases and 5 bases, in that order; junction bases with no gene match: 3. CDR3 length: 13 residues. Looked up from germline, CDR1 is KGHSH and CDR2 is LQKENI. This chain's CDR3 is CASSPGTAETQYF. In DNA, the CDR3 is TGTGCCAGCTCACCCGGGACAGCCGAGACCCAGTACTTC.

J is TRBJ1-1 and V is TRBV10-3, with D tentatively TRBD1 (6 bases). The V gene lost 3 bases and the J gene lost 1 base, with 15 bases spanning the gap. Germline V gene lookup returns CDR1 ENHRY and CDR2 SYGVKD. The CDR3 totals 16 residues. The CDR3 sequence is CAISEGKGGANTEAFF. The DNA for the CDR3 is TGTGCCATCAGTGAAGGGAAGGGGGGCGCGAACACTGAAGCTTTCTTT.

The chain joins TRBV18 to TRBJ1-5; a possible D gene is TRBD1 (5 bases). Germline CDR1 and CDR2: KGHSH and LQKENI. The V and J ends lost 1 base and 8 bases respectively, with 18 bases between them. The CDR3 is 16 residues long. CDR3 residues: CASSPLPAGPQEPQHF. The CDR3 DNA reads TGTGCCAGCTCACCACTCCCCGCGGGGCCACAGGAGCCCCAGCATTTT.

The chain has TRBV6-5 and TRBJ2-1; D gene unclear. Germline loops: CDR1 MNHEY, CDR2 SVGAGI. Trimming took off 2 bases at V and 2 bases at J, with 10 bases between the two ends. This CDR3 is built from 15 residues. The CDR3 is CASSYDSGPYNEQFF. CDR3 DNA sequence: TGTGCCAGCAGTTACGACTCCGGGCCCTACAATGAGCAGTTCTTC.

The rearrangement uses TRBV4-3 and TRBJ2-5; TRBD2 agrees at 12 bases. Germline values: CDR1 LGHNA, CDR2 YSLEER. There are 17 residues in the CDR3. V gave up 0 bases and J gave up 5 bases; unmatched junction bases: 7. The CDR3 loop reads CASSQEASGGVWETQYF. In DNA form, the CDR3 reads TGCGCCAGCAGCCAAGAGGCTAGCGGGGGGGTGTGGGAGACCCAGTACTTC.

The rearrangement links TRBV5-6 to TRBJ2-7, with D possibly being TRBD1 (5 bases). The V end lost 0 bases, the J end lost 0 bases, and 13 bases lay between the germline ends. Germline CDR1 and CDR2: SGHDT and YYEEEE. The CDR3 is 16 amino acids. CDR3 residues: CASSLEGYSDSYEQYF. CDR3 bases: TGTGCCAGCAGCTTGGAGGGGTACAGCGACTCCTACGAGCAGTACTTC. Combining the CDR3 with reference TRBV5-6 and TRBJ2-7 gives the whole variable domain DAGVTQSPTHLIKTRGQQVTLRCSPKSGHDTVSWYQQALGQGPQFIFQYYEEEERQRGNFPDRFSGHQFPNYSSELNVNALLLGDSALYLCASSLEGYSDSYEQYFGPGTRLTVT.

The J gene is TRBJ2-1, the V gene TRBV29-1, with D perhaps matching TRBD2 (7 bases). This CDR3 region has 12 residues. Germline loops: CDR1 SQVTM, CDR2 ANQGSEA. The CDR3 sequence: CRVRGLDNEQFF. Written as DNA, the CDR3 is TGCAGGGTGCGGGGGCTAGATAATGAGCAGTTCTTC.